One and the same sample provided the 5 T cell receptor beta chains below, sequenced in a study of cytomegalovirus exposure and HLA in healthy donors. PCR used 60 Vbeta primers and 13 Jbeta primers. Using immunoSEQ multiplex PCR, the repertoire was profiled, and TCRdb retains in-frame clones only, with some absent. The table lists some 85,000 clones, 76% of them singletons, with more than 2.5% in the top ten. Source material: PBMCs. The receptor source for this set is a man aged 40-50 years in good health and CMV-seronegative.

The CDR3 region has the DNA TGTGCCAGCAGTTTAGAGGCCTCCTATAATTCACCCCTCCACTTT. It yields the protein CASSLEASYNSPLHF. The chain combines TRBV27 with TRBJ1-6, with D unclear. Germline CDR1 is MNHEY and CDR2 is SMNVEV (reference sequence). Between the trimmed V and J ends, which lost 2 bases and 0 bases, there was a span of 5 bases. This CDR3 is 15 amino acids long.

This clone was picked up a small number of times. The rearrangement uses TRBV7-9 and TRBJ2-3; 11 bases agree with TRBD2. V lost 5 bases, J lost 0 bases, and 13 bases stayed unmatched. This CDR3 comprises 19 residues. CDR1 SEHNR and CDR2 FQNEAQ come from the germline V gene (reference sequence). The CDR3 sequence: CASSPRLAGTRISTDTQYF. CDR3 sequence (DNA): TGTGCCAGCAGCCCTCGACTAGCGGGGACGCGGATAAGCACAGATACGCAGTATTTT.

The chain joins TRBV5-1 to TRBJ1-6; no clear D gene. CDR1 is SGHRS, CDR2 YFSETQ, per germline. V shed 0 bases and J shed 4 bases, with 5 bases lying between them. The CDR3 has 14 residues. Written as DNA, the CDR3 is TGCGCCAGCAGCTTGGCCGGGTATAATTCACCCCTCCACTTT. It codes for CASSLAGYNSPLHF.

This rearrangement joins TRBV9 to TRBJ1-4; TRBD1 matches 9 bases. CDR1 SGDLS and CDR2 YYNGEE come from the germline V gene. V lost 0 bases to trimming and J lost 8 bases; unmatched junction nucleotides: 8. The CDR3 contains 16 residues. CDR3 amino acids: CASSVGLTGGREKLFF. The DNA of the CDR3 is TGTGCCAGCAGCGTAGGACTCACAGGGGGCCGCGAAAAACTGTTTTTT. Together with reference TRBV9 and TRBJ1-4, the CDR3 gives the full variable domain: DSGVTQTPKHLITATGQRVTLRCSPRSGDLSVYWYQQSLDQGLQFLIQYYNGEERAKGNILERFSAQQFPDLHSELNLSSLELGDSALYFCASSVGLTGGREKLFFGSGTQLSVL.

The chain uses TRBV9 and TRBJ2-3; weak D call: TRBD1 (5 bases). The CDR3 is 16 residues long. The ends were cut back, 4 bases at V and 3 bases at J, with 18 bases in the middle. Germline V CDR1 and CDR2: SGDLS, YYNGEE. The CDR3 is CASSPMGYQGTDTQYF. The CDR3, as DNA: TGTGCCAGCAGCCCCATGGGGTATCAGGGTACAGATACGCAGTATTTT.